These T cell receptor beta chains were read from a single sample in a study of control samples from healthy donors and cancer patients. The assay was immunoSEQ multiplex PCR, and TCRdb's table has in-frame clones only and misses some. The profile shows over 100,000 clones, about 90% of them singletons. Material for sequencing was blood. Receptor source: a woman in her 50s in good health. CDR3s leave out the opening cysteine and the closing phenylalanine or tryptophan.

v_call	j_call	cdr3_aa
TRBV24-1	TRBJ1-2	ATHDGIYGYT
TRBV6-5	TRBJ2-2	ASKGGELF
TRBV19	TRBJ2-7	ASSPDGTGAYEQY
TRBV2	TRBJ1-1	ASMRVGYTEAF
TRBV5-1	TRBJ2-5	ASSLENSRETQY
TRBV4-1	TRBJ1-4	ASSHGSDLNEKLF
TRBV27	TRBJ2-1	ASRVGRSSYNEQF
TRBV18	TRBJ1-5	ASSPEGGRYSNQPQH
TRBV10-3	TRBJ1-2	AIKNDRGPGYT
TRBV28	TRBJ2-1	ASSLGVGTSDKF
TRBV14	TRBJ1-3	ASSQGLAFRSGNTIY
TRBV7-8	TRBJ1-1	ASSISTVNTEAF
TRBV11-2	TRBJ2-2	ASRGVRTGTGELF
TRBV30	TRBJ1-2	ASLGDRGPSGGYT
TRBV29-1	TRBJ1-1	SVAAGRNTEAF
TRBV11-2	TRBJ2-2	ASSPIAGSDTGELF
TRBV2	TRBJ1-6	ASSESRIGGRSPLH
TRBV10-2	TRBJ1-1	ASRSWGTEAF
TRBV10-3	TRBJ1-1	AISASDNTEAF
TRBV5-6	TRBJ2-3	ASSLGADTQY
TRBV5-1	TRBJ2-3	ASSSGLGKGDTQY
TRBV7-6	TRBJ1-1	ASRQRANTEAF
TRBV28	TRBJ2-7	ASRRGGTYEQY
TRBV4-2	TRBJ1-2	ASSQDTGNYGYT